This paragraph covers one TCR beta chain sequence. Its specificity is unknown. The record originates from a study of CD8+ T cells in alopecia areata. This sample's treatment: oral pan-JAK inhibitor, 5-10 mg twice daily. Study-wide findings and caveats: Resident alphabeta T-cell populations of normal skin are likewise subject to sequencing in scalp samples. Tofacitinib produced a significant decrease in scalp clonality and in expanded CD8+ clones among the top 100. More clonal than normal scalp was lesional scalp, particularly alopecia totalis/universalis.

Sequencing used cDNA as its template, made by extracting RNA and reverse transcribing it. Sequencing was performed with immunoSEQ multiplex PCR; in TCRdb, only in-frame clones are kept and a portion is missing. The data hold under 200,000 clones, with under 70% observed a single time. This specimen was CD4+ T cells sorted from blood, taken at week 4, from a patient treated with tofacitinib. This TCR was sampled from a human donor with alopecia areata.

The CDR3 reads CASSAGGRYEQYF. DNA for the CDR3: TGTGCCAGCAGCGCAGGGGGCCGGTACGAGCAGTACTTC. J is TRBJ2-7 and V is TRBV5-6; 8 positions agree with TRBD1. The CDR3 loop spans 13 amino acids. With 4 bases clipped from V and 4 bases from J, the junction kept 4 bases outside the gene matches. CDR1 is SGHDT, CDR2 YYEEEE, per germline.